This paragraph covers one T cell receptor (beta chain) sequence. Its cognate antigen is unknown. This sample was taken from a study of T cells in localized non-small cell lung cancer. Study findings and constraints: Higher adjacent-lung clonality was associated with shorter survival. Median roughly 57 top-100 tumor clones were shared with paired adjacent lung. Uninvolved neighboring lung showed the greatest T cell clonality, exceeding tumor.

The assay was immunoSEQ multiplex PCR, and TCRdb's table has in-frame clones only and misses some. Of around 45,000 clones listed, 70% to 90% are singletons. The V gene's germline CDR1 is SGHNT and CDR2 YYREEE (reference sequence). CDR3 length: 13 amino acids. Trimming removed 1 base from V and 5 bases from J, with 10 bases in between. The material was PBMCs, obtained before any cancer treatment. V and J are TRBV5-4 and TRBJ2-7, with D perhaps TRBD2 (5 bases). This receptor was taken from a man aged 40 to 70 with stage II lung adenocarcinoma. The CDR3 DNA reads as TGTGCCAGCAGCTTGACCCCGGGGAACGAGCAGTACGTC. Amino acids: CASSLTPGNEQYV.